The 17 T cell receptor beta chains listed next were all sequenced from one sample in a study of response to subunit inactivated influenza vaccine. TCRdb reanalysed the RT-PCR reads using MiXCR and keeps one entry per CDR3 protein. The data contain about 530,000 distinct CDR3 sequences, 12% of them singletons. The sequencing used PBMCs from blood, collected on the day of vaccination. The receptors shown here come from a man over 45 who received an inactivated influenza vaccine.

This clonotype was seen a few times. The chain is built from TRBV5-1 and TRBJ2-2; possible D gene TRBD1, 6 bases. This CDR3 has 16 residues. CDR1 and CDR2 from the germline V gene are SGHRS and YFSETQ. Trimming stripped 4 bases from V and 2 bases from J, with 15 bases between. The CDR3 DNA reads as TGCGCCAGCAGCCGAGATACGGGACAAAACACCGGGGAGCTGTTTTTT. It translates to CASSRDTGQNTGELFF.

This clonotype has only a few counts. The rearrangement joins TRBV24-1 to TRBJ2-1, with a tentative D call TRBD1 (5 bases). The CDR3 totals 15 residues. In germline, CDR1 is KGHDR, CDR2 SFDVKD. V was pared by 7 bases and J by 5 bases, with 17 bases between. DNA of the CDR3: TGTGCCACCAGCGCTTTAGGGGAAGGTAACAATGAGCAGTTCTTC. Amino acids: CATSALGEGNNEQFF.

The chain is built from TRBV18 and TRBJ2-7; 8 bases align to TRBD1. J gave up 2 bases and V 3 bases, and 6 bases lay outside the gene matches. The germline CDR1 and CDR2 sequences are KGHSH and LQKENI. This CDR3 has 15 residues. For the CDR3, the DNA is TGTGCCAGCTCACCGCAGGGGGCGCAAACCTACGAGCAGTACTTC. Its protein is CASSPQGAQTYEQYF.

To note about this clonotype: The junction and the germline gene differ at one end; a read error may be behind it. The chain couples TRBV6-6 to TRBJ2-3, with D possibly matching TRBD2 (5 bases). Germline V gene data show CDR1 as MNHNY and CDR2 as SVGAGI (reference sequence). The CDR3 contains 13 residues. CDR3: CARSYGMTDTQYF. CDR3 nucleotides: TGTGCCAGGAGTTACGGGATGACAGATACGCAGTATTTT.

The chain links TRBV27 to TRBJ2-7; D perhaps matches TRBD1 (5 bases). V was clipped by 9 bases and J by 6 bases, with 21 bases between them. The CDR3 length is 14 residues. Germline loops: CDR1 MNHEY, CDR2 SMNVEV (reference sequence). CDR3 bases: TGTGCCAGTCGTGGGTCAGGCGAAAGGGGCGAGCAGTACTTC. Translation gives CASRGSGERGEQYF.

This clonotype was counted many times. The chain employs TRBV6-2 or TRBV6-3 and TRBJ1-2; no reliable D call. The CDR3 extends over 13 amino acids. V was shortened by 6 bases and J by 7 bases, with 15 bases between the two germline ends. CDR1 and CDR2 from the germline V gene are MNHEY and SVGEGT. CDR3 protein: CASSHGDTFGYTF. In DNA form, the CDR3 reads TGTGCCAGCAGCCATGGGGATACATTTGGCTACACCTTC.

The sample holds a few counts of this clonotype. The V call is TRBV25-1, the J call TRBJ2-1; D not certain. Germline-derived CDR1 and CDR2 are MGHDK and SYGVNS. This CDR3 comprises 15 residues. V gave up 4 bases and J gave up 4 bases, with 14 bases separating them. CDR3 DNA sequence: TGTGCCAGCAGTGTTAATAGGGTCTTTTACAATGAGCAGTTCTTC. The encoded protein is CASSVNRVFYNEQFF. Based on the CDR3 plus reference TRBV25-1 and TRBJ2-1, the full variable domain is EADIYQTPRYLVIGTGKKITLECSQTMGHDKMYWYQQDPGMELHLIHYSYGVNSTEKGDLSSESTVSRIRTEHFPLTLESARPSHTSQYLCASSVNRVFYNEQFFGPGTRLTVL.

This clonotype was detected only a few times. The chain links TRBV11-2 to TRBJ1-1; D is undetermined. This CDR3 has 17 amino acids. The germline V and J ends were trimmed by 0 bases and 1 base, with 15 bases remaining between them. Germline V gives CDR1 SGHAT, CDR2 FQNNGV. CDR3 bases: TGTGCCAGCAGCTTAGAATCGGGGATCCGCGGGAACACTGAAGCTTTCTTT. Amino acids: CASSLESGIRGNTEAFF.

CDR3 residues: CASSLGPHTSGSPDTQYF. CDR3 DNA sequence: TGCGCCAGCAGCTTGGGGCCGCATACTAGCGGGAGCCCAGATACGCAGTATTTT. This chain joins TRBV5-1 and TRBJ2-3; 11 bases match TRBD2. V trimming: 0 bases; J trimming: 4 bases; junction bases outside the gene matches: 10. In germline, CDR1 is SGHRS, CDR2 YFSETQ. The CDR3 has 18 amino acids.

There are a few counts of this clonotype. The chain employs TRBV7-8 and TRBJ2-1; D is unclear. The germline V gene encodes CDR1 SGHVS and CDR2 FQNEAQ. V shed 0 bases and J shed 5 bases, with 11 bases lying between them. The CDR3 spans 15 residues. The CDR3 bases are TGTGCCAGCAGCTTAGCGCTATGGGAAAACAATGAGCAGTTCTTC. Its translation: CASSLALWENNEQFF.

The rearrangement joins TRBV6-1 to TRBJ1-1; D is possibly TRBD1 (6 bases). This CDR3 spans 15 amino acids. V lost 5 bases to trimming and J lost 5 bases, with 18 bases between them. Germline CDR1 MNHNS, CDR2 SASEGT. CDR3 loop: CASSPQQGRGTEAFF. CDR3 nucleotide sequence: TGTGCCAGCAGTCCCCAACAGGGAAGGGGGACTGAAGCTTTCTTT.

The genes are TRBV18 and TRBJ2-1; unclear D gene. This CDR3 has 15 residues. The germline V gene encodes CDR1 KGHSH and CDR2 LQKENI. Trimming took off 7 bases at V and 6 bases at J, with 19 bases between the two ends. For the CDR3, the DNA is TGTGCCAGCTTACCCCCTATTCGGCCGGGCAATGAGCAGTTCTTC. This sequence encodes CASLPPIRPGNEQFF.

The chain joins TRBV20-1 to TRBJ2-7; TRBD2 matches 9 bases. CDR3 length equals 13 residues. V shed 6 bases and J 4 bases; nucleotides not matched to a gene: 7. Germline CDR1 is DFQATT and CDR2 is SNEGSKA (reference sequence). CDR3 DNA: TGCAGTGCCGACCGGACTAGCGATTACGAGCAGTACTTC. Its translation is CSADRTSDYEQYF.

This clonotype was detected a few times. The chain employs TRBV2 and TRBJ1-5; 10 nucleotides match TRBD1. Looked up from germline, CDR1 is SNHLY and CDR2 is FYNNEI. V was pared by 6 bases and J by 1 base, with 15 bases of the junction left unmatched. There are 19 residues in the CDR3. The CDR3 DNA follows: TGTGCCAGCAGCGGGGGGAGAAGACAGGGGGCTGGAAGCAATCAGCCCCAGCATTTT. Translating it yields CASSGGRRQGAGSNQPQHF.

In this sample, this clonotype turned up a few times. The gene calls are TRBV3-1 and TRBJ2-2, with TRBD1 identical over 11 bases. Germline-derived CDR1 and CDR2 are LGHDT and YNNKEL (reference sequence). The J segment lost 4 bases and the V segment lost 7 bases, leaving 14 bases of the junction unmatched. The CDR3 has 18 residues. The CDR3 sequence: CASTTLWGTGGTTGELFF. CDR3 in DNA: TGTGCCAGCACCACCTTGTGGGGGACAGGGGGAACCACCGGGGAGCTGTTTTTT.

The chain couples TRBV5-1 to TRBJ1-4; D unclear. The V gene's germline CDR1 is SGHRS and CDR2 YFSETQ. Trimming cost V 4 bases and J 4 bases, with 11 bases left between them. The CDR3 has 14 residues. The CDR3 loop is CASSHDGSNEKLFF. CDR3 nucleotide sequence: TGCGCCAGCAGCCACGACGGAAGTAATGAAAAACTGTTTTTT.

This clonotype showed up many times. V is TRBV10-3 and J is TRBJ2-5, with a possible D match to TRBD2 (6 bases). CDR3 length: 14 amino acids. The V and J ends lost 4 bases and 1 base respectively, with 10 bases between them. The germline CDR1 and CDR2 sequences are ENHRY and SYGVKD. The CDR3 coding sequence is TGTGCCATCAGTGCGGGGAGGAGCCAAGAGACCCAGTACTTC. This translates into CAISAGRSQETQYF.